This entry describes one TCR beta chain. The junction had 5 bases not matched to a gene; V was cut back by 2 bases and J by 2 bases. Germline CDR1 is MNHEY and CDR2 is SVGEGT. The CDR3 is 17 amino acids. Measured with immunoSEQ multiplex PCR; TCRdb has only the in-frame clones, and not every one. Seen here are 390,000 or so clones, 70% to 90% observed once, and the top ten hold around 3%. This sample was included in a study of blood T cell repertoires in COVID-19. About the study: Researchers got acute and convalescent COVID-19 samples from the United States, Italy and Spain. The analysed material was cDNA or gDNA that came from T cells, B-cell-depleted T cells, or PBMCs.

Sequencing used peripheral blood. The chain combines TRBV6-2 or TRBV6-3 with TRBJ2-3; TRBD2 agrees at 12 bases. This sequence originates from a woman in her 30s with COVID-19, enrolled during active disease. The CDR3 bases are TGTGCCAGCAGTTACCTCCGACTAGCGGGGGCCACAGATACGCAGTATTTT. Translated: CASSYLRLAGATDTQYF.